This entry concerns a single T cell receptor beta chain. The data are from a study of cytomegalovirus exposure and HLA in healthy donors. The germline V gene has CDR1 SGHVS and CDR2 FQNEAQ. Trimming cost V 2 bases and J 0 bases, with 7 bases left between them. This CDR3 has 15 amino acids. PCR primers comprised 60 Vbeta and 13 Jbeta primers. Profiled with immunoSEQ multiplex PCR; TCRdb holds only in-frame clones, not every one. In the table there are some 140,000 clones, more than 75% of which are singletons. The sample taken for sequencing was PBMCs. The clonotype was recovered from a man aged 25-45 years in good health and CMV-seropositive. V usage is TRBV7-8 and J usage is TRBJ2-2; D not certain. CDR3 in DNA: TGTGCCAGCAGCTTAACACAGACGAACACCGGGGAGCTGTTTTTT. Its translation is CASSLTQTNTGELFF. Looking up the rest from reference TRBV7-8 and TRBJ2-2 gives the full variable domain: GAGVSQSPRYKVAKRGQDVALRCDPISGHVSLFWYQQALGQGPEFLTYFQNEAQLDKSGLPSDRFFAERPEGSVSTLKIQRTQQEDSAVYLCASSLTQTNTGELFFGEGSRLTVL.